These T cell receptor beta chains were read from a single sample in a study of spatial heterogeneity in lung cancer. MiXCR was run by TCRdb on the 5' RACE reads, yielding one entry per CDR3 protein. Of a few thousand distinct CDR3 sequences listed, approximately 15% are singletons. The input for sequencing was lung tumor tissue, taken at surgery. The receptor set was obtained from a male donor with early-stage non-small cell lung cancer. Each CDR3 is given with its conserved first and last residue. Each record gives: V gene, J gene, D gene, clone size, CDR3 protein, CDR3 DNA. The D gene is left open where the match is weak. The size of a clone is reported for some rows only, either as once, few or many, or as a class for expanded clones.

v_call: TRBV6-1; j_call: TRBJ2-3; d_call: -; clone_size: medium-sized; cdr3_aa: CASSEIAWDTQYF; cdr3_nt: TGTGCCAGCAGTGAGATAGCCTGGGATACGCAGTATTTT
v_call: TRBV29-1; j_call: TRBJ1-2; d_call: -; clone_size: medium-sized; cdr3_aa: CSVGAAQLSYGYTF; cdr3_nt: TGCAGCGTTGGAGCAGCGCAACTATCTTATGGCTACACCTTC
v_call: TRBV5-6; j_call: TRBJ2-5; d_call: TRBD2; clone_size: large; cdr3_aa: CASSFSSGASTWETQYF; cdr3_nt: TGTGCCAGCAGCTTTAGCAGCGGGGCAAGCACGTGGGAGACCCAGTACTTC
v_call: TRBV7-2; j_call: TRBJ2-5; d_call: TRBD2; clone_size: medium-sized; cdr3_aa: CASSLELAGVTQYF; cdr3_nt: TGTGCCAGCAGCTTAGAGCTAGCGGGGGTGACCCAGTACTTC
v_call: TRBV6-6; j_call: TRBJ2-3; d_call: TRBD2; clone_size: medium-sized; cdr3_aa: CASREGLAGLDTQYF; cdr3_nt: TGTGCCAGCAGAGAGGGACTAGCGGGGTTAGATACGCAGTATTTT
v_call: TRBV20-1; j_call: TRBJ2-7; d_call: -; clone_size: few; cdr3_aa: CSARDPAGWYEQYF; cdr3_nt: TGCAGTGCTAGAGATCCGGCAGGGTGGTACGAGCAGTACTTC
v_call: TRBV5-1; j_call: TRBJ2-3; d_call: TRBD1; clone_size: -; cdr3_aa: CASSLARTGASTDTQYF; cdr3_nt: TGCGCCAGCAGCTTGGCCCGGACAGGGGCTAGCACAGATACGCAGTATTTT
v_call: TRBV12-3/TRBV12-4; j_call: TRBJ1-2; d_call: -; clone_size: many; cdr3_aa: CASSTYGDNYGYTF; cdr3_nt: TGTGCCAGCAGTACATACGGGGATAACTATGGCTACACCTTC
v_call: TRBV10-3; j_call: TRBJ1-1; d_call: TRBD1; clone_size: large; cdr3_aa: CAIQGSRVNTEAFF; cdr3_nt: TGTGCCATACAGGGGTCCAGGGTGAACACTGAAGCTTTCTTT
v_call: TRBV7-2; j_call: TRBJ2-4; d_call: TRBD1; clone_size: -; cdr3_aa: CASSFAGGSAKNIQYF; cdr3_nt: TGTGCCAGCAGCTTCGCAGGGGGCAGTGCCAAAAACATTCAGTACTTC
v_call: TRBV4-1; j_call: TRBJ1-2; d_call: TRBD1; clone_size: medium-sized; cdr3_aa: CASSPTTTGDYGYTF; cdr3_nt: TGCGCCAGCAGCCCAACCACGACAGGGGACTATGGCTACACCTTC
v_call: TRBV30; j_call: TRBJ1-1; d_call: TRBD1; clone_size: -; cdr3_aa: CAWSVLAGQGRMSTEAFF; cdr3_nt: TGTGCCTGGAGTGTACTAGCGGGACAGGGGCGAATGTCCACTGAAGCTTTCTTT
v_call: TRBV19; j_call: TRBJ2-1; d_call: TRBD2; clone_size: large; cdr3_aa: CASSVLAGDNEQFF; cdr3_nt: TGTGCCAGTAGTGTACTAGCGGGGGACAATGAGCAGTTCTTC
v_call: TRBV4-1; j_call: TRBJ2-7; d_call: -; clone_size: medium-sized; cdr3_aa: CASSSLVNEQYF; cdr3_nt: TGCGCCAGCAGCTCACTAGTCAACGAGCAGTACTTC
v_call: TRBV7-8; j_call: TRBJ1-1; d_call: -; clone_size: medium-sized; cdr3_aa: CASSFTGSTEAFF; cdr3_nt: TGTGCCAGCAGCTTCACGGGGAGCACTGAAGCTTTCTTT
v_call: TRBV24-1; j_call: TRBJ1-1; d_call: -; clone_size: -; cdr3_aa: CATRPPGYGTEAFF; cdr3_nt: TGTGCCACCAGGCCCCCAGGGTACGGCACTGAAGCTTTCTTT
v_call: TRBV9; j_call: TRBJ1-2; d_call: -; clone_size: many; cdr3_aa: CASSVGYKLAGYTF; cdr3_nt: TGTGCCAGCAGCGTAGGATACAAACTGGCGGGCTACACCTTC
v_call: TRBV7-2; j_call: TRBJ2-4; d_call: -; clone_size: medium-sized; cdr3_aa: CASSLALAKNIQYF; cdr3_nt: TGTGCCAGCAGCTTAGCTCTGGCCAAAAACATTCAGTACTTC
v_call: TRBV9; j_call: TRBJ2-7; d_call: TRBD1; clone_size: -; cdr3_aa: CASSPLPGQGAYEQYF; cdr3_nt: TGTGCCAGCAGCCCTTTACCCGGACAGGGGGCCTACGAGCAGTACTTC